The source of this TCR beta chain is a study of regulatory T cells in long-lasting Graves disease. This clonotype was counted only a few times. Time point meaning: newly diagnosed GD, antithyroid drugs for less than 3 months. Following extraction of RNA from PBMCs, that RNA was used to make the TCR library. This CDR3 has 15 residues. V was pared by 7 bases and J by 5 bases, with 9 bases of the junction left unmatched. Arm-PCR of CDR3 regions and iRepertoire HTBI primers were the basis on which TCR beta libraries were built. TCRdb ran MiXCR on the multiplex PCR reads and lists one entry per CDR3 protein. This sample has 450,000 to 600,000 distinct CDR3 sequences, with 15% to 20% found just once. This sample was also put to use in a study of T cells in Graves' hyperthyroidism and ophthalmopathy.

Sequencing was performed on peripheral blood mononuclear cells (PBMCs), taken at new diagnosis, from a patient treated with antithyroid drugs. This rearrangement joins TRBV12-3 or TRBV12-4 to TRBJ2-7, with 12 positions matching TRBD1. This TCR derives from a man between 40 and 49 years old with Graves disease. The CDR3 DNA reads as TGTGCCAGCACCGCGTCGGGACAGGGGGCCCACGAGCAGTACTTC. As protein: CASTASGQGAHEQYF.